This TCR beta chain was captured in a study of cytomegalovirus exposure and HLA in healthy donors. This clone was seen more than once but under ten times. Primers: 60 Vbeta forward and 13 Jbeta reverse. Using immunoSEQ multiplex PCR, the repertoire was profiled, and TCRdb retains in-frame clones only, with some absent. Found here are approximately 110,000 clones, around 78% of them singletons; the top ten hold less than 5%. V trimming: 0 bases; J trimming: 2 bases; junction bases outside the gene matches: 7. Germline V gene sequence: CDR1 SGHRS, CDR2 YFSETQ. The CDR3 runs to 16 residues. The TCR sequence derives from a man aged 55 to 69 in good health and CMV-seropositive. The chain uses TRBV5-1 and TRBJ2-7; 8 nucleotides match TRBD2. The sample taken for sequencing was PBMCs. The CDR3 spells CASSLEPRGGPYEQYF. The DNA of the CDR3 is TGCGCCAGCAGCTTGGAGCCGCGCGGGGGGCCCTACGAGCAGTACTTC. The entire variable domain, with the rest obtained from reference TRBV5-1 and TRBJ2-7, is as follows: KAGVTQTPRYLIKTRGQQVTLSCSPISGHRSVSWYQQTPGQGLQFLFEYFSETQRNKGNFPGRFSGRQFSNSRSEMNVSTLELGDSALYLCASSLEPRGGPYEQYFGPGTRLTVT.